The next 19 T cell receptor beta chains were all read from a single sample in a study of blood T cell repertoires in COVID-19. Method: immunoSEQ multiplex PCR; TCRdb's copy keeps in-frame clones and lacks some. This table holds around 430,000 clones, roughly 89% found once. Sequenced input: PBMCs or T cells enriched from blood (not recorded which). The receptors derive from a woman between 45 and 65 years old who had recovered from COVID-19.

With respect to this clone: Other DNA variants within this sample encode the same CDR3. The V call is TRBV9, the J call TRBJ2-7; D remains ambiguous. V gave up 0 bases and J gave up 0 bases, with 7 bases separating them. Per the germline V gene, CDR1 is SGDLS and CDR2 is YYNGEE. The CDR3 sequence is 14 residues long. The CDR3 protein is CASSVGSGSYEQYF. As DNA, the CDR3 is TGTGCCAGCAGCGTAGGGTCGGGCTCCTACGAGCAGTACTTC.

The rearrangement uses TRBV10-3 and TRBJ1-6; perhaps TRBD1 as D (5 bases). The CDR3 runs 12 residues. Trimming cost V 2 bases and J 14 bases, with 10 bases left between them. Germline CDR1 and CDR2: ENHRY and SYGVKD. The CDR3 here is CAISEVRGSLHF. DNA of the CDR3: TGTGCCATCAGTGAGGTTCGGGGGTCCCTCCACTTT.

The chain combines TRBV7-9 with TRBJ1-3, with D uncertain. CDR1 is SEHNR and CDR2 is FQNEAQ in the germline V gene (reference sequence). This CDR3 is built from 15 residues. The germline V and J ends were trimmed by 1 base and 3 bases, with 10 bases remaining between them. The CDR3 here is CASSLDVYGGNTIYF. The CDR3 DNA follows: TGTGCCAGCAGCTTAGACGTCTATGGTGGAAACACCATATATTTT.

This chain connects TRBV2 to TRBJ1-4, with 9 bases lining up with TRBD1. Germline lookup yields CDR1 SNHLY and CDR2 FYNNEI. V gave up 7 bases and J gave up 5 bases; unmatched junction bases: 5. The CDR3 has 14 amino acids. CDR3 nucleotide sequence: TGTGCCAGCATTCCGACAGGGGGGAATGAAAAACTGTTTTTT. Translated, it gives CASIPTGGNEKLFF.

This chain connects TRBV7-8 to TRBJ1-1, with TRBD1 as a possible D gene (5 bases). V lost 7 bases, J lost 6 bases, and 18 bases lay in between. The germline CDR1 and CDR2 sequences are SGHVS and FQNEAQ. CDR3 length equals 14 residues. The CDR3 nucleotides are TGTGCCAGCACCCGGGACGGGGGTCGAGCTGAAGCTTTCTTT. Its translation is CASTRDGGRAEAFF.

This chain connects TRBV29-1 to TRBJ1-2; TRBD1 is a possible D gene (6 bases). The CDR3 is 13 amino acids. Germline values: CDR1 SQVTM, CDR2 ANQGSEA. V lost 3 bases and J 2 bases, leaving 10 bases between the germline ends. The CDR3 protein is CSVDDQGNYGYTF. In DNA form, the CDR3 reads TGCAGCGTTGACGATCAGGGGAACTATGGCTACACCTTC.

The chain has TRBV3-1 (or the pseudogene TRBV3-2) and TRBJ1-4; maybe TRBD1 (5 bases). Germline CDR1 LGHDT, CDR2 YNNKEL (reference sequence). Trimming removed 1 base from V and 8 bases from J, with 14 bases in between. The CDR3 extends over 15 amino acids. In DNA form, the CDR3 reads TGTGCCAGCAGCCAAGTGGATAGGGGTCCGGAAAAACTGTTTTTT. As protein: CASSQVDRGPEKLFF.

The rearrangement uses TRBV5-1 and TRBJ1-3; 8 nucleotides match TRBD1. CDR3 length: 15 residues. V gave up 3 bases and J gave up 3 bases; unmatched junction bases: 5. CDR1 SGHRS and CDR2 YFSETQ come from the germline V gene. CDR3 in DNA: TGCGCCAGCAGCTGGGGTGGACAGGGTGGAAACACCATATATTTT. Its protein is CASSWGGQGGNTIYF.

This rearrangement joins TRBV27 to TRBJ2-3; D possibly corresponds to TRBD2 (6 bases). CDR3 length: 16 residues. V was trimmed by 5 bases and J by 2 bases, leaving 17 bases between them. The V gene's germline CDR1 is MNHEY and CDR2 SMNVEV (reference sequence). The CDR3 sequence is CASSPLAITTTDTQYF. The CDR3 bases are TGTGCCAGCAGTCCCCTAGCGATTACCACCACAGATACGCAGTATTTT.

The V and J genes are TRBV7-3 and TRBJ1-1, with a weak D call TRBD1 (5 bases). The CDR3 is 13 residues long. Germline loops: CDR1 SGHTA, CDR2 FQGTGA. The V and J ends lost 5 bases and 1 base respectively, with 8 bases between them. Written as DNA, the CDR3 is TGTGCCAGCAGCGGGGCAACGAACACTGAAGCTTTCTTT. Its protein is CASSGATNTEAFF.

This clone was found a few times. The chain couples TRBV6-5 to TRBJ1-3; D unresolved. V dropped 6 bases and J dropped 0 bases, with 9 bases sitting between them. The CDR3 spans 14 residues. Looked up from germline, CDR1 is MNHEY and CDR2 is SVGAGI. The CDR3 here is CASRETLSGNTIYF. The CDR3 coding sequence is TGTGCCAGCAGGGAGACCCTCTCTGGAAACACCATATATTTT.

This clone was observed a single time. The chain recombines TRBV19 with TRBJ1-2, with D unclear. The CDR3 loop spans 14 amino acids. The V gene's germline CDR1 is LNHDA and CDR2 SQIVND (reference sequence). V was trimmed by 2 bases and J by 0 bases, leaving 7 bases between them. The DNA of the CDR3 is TGTGCCAGTAGTATACAGATTTCTAACTATGGCTACACCTTC. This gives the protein CASSIQISNYGYTF.

CDR3 DNA: TGTGCCAGCAGCTTAAGTTCGAGGAGCCTGGCCGGCTACACCTTC. Amino acids: CASSLSSRSLAGYTF. The rearrangement links TRBV7-2 to TRBJ1-2, with D unresolved. The CDR3 spans 15 residues. V lost 2 bases to trimming and J lost 8 bases, with 18 bases between them. Germline values: CDR1 SGHTA, CDR2 FQGNSA.

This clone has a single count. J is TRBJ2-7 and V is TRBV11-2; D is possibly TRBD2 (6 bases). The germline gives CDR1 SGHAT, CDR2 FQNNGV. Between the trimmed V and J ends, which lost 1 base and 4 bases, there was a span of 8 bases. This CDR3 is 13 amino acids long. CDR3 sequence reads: CASSLGEAYEQYF. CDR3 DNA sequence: TGTGCCAGCAGCTTAGGGGAGGCTTACGAGCAGTACTTC. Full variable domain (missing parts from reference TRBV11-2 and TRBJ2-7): EAGVAQSPRYKIIEKRQSVAFWCNPISGHATLYWYQQILGQGPKLLIQFQNNGVVDDSQLPKDRFSAERLKGVDSTLKIQPAKLEDSAVYLCASSLGEAYEQYFGPGTRLTVT.

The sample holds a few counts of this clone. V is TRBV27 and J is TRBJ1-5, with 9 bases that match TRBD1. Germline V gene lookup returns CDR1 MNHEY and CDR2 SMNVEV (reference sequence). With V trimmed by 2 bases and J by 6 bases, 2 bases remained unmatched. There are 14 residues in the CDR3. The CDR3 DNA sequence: TGTGCCAGCAGTTTAGGGACAGGGACTCAGCCCCAGCATTTT. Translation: CASSLGTGTQPQHF.

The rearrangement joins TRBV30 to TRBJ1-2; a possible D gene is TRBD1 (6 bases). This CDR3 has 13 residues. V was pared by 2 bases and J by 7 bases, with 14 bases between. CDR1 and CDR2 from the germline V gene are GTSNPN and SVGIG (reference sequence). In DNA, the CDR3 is TGTGCCTGGAGTCCGACAGGTTCCGTTGGCTACACCTTC. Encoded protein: CAWSPTGSVGYTF.

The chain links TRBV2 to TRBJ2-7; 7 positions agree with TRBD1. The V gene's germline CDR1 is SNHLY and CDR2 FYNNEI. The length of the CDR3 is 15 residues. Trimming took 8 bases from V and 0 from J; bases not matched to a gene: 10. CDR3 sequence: CASGQVGPFSYEQYF. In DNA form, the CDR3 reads TGTGCCAGCGGACAGGTTGGGCCTTTCTCCTACGAGCAGTACTTC.

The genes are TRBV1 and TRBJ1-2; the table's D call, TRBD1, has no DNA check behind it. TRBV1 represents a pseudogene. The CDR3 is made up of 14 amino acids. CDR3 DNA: TGCACCAGCAGCCAAGATCGAAGGGGCTATGGCTACACCTTC. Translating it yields CTSSQDRRGYGYTF.

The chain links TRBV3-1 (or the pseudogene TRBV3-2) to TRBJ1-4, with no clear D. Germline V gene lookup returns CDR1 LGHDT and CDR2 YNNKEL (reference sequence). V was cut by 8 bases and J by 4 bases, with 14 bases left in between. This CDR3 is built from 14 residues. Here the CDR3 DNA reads TGTGCCAGCTCCGACCGGCGGGGTAATGAAAAACTGTTTTTT. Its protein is CASSDRRGNEKLFF.